This is a list of T cell receptor beta chains from one sample in a study of blood T cell repertoires in COVID-19. Sequencing was performed with immunoSEQ multiplex PCR; in TCRdb, only in-frame clones are kept and a portion is missing. Among about 270,000 clones listed, roughly 85% were seen once. The sample comprised peripheral blood. The source is a woman younger than 30 with acute or convalescent COVID-19. The CDR3 runs from the conserved cysteine through the conserved F or W. The D gene is left open where the match is weak. Only some rows state a clone size, as once, few, many or a class for expanded clones.

v_call	clone_size	d_call	j_call	cdr3_nt	cdr3_aa
TRBV4-3	.	.	TRBJ1-1	TGCGCCAGCAGCCAAGGGTACAGGAACACTGAAGCTTTCTTT	CASSQGYRNTEAFF
TRBV27	once	TRBD2	TRBJ2-7	TGTGCCAGCAGTCGACTAGCGGCCTACGAGCAGTACTTC	CASSRLAAYEQYF
TRBV7-2	.	.	TRBJ2-3	TGTGCCAGCGCTGTAAGGGGCGGAGGGTTCACAGATACGCAGTATTTT	CASAVRGGGFTDTQYF
TRBV30	.	.	TRBJ1-1	TGTGCCTGGAGCCCGGGAGGAGTCACGGGGGCTTTCTTT	CAWSPGGVTGAFF
TRBV10-1	.	.	TRBJ1-5	TGCGCCACCCAAAGTGGGGGGGGAGATAGCAATCAGCCCCAGCATTTT	CATQSGGGDSNQPQHF
TRBV28	.	.	TRBJ2-7	TGTGCCAGCAGTTTATTCGGGGACGAGCAGTACTTC	CASSLFGDEQYF
TRBV7-2	.	.	TRBJ2-5	TGTGCCAGCAGCTTAGTTTTCGGGGGAGCAGAGACCCAGTACTTC	CASSLVFGGAETQYF
TRBV10-3	.	.	TRBJ1-1	TGTGCCACTCTACCCAGGGACACGAACACTGAAGCTTTCTTT	CATLPRDTNTEAFF
TRBV28	.	.	TRBJ1-1	TGTGCCAGCCCGAGATCGGGGGTGGAGGCACATGGGAACACTGAAGCTTTCTTT	CASPRSGVEAHGNTEAFF
TRBV9	once	TRBD2	TRBJ2-1	TGTGCCAGCAGCCCGAGCGGGACCCCCGGCAATGAGCAGTTCTTC	CASSPSGTPGNEQFF
TRBV6-6	many	.	TRBJ1-1	TGTGCCAGCAGTCCCGATCGACAGATCATGAACACTGAAGCTTTCTTT	CASSPDRQIMNTEAFF
TRBV5-1	.	.	TRBJ2-1	TGCGCCAGCAGCCCTGACTTAAGCTCCTACAATGAGCAGTTCTTC	CASSPDLSSYNEQFF
TRBV19	.	.	TRBJ2-3	TGTGCCAGTAGTATAACCAGGACTGGAGATACGCAGTATTTT	CASSITRTGDTQYF
TRBV7-6	.	TRBD2	TRBJ2-5	TGTGCCAGCAGCTTAGGTACTAGCGGGAGCCTAGAGACCCAGTACTTC	CASSLGTSGSLETQYF
TRBV18	.	TRBD1	TRBJ2-7	TGTGCCAGCTCACCAAGACAGGGGTTGGACGAGCAGTACTTC	CASSPRQGLDEQYF
TRBV19	.	.	TRBJ1-2	TGTGCCAGTAGTATAGATCGGGACTTTAACTATGGCTACACCTTC	CASSIDRDFNYGYTF
TRBV18	.	TRBD2	TRBJ2-2	TGTGCCAGCTCACCATGGACTAGCGGGAGAGCGAACACCGGGGAGCTGTTTTTT	CASSPWTSGRANTGELFF
TRBV11-2	.	.	TRBJ1-5	TGTGCCAGCAGCTTAGATAGGGGGAGCAATCAGCCCCAGCATTTT	CASSLDRGSNQPQHF
TRBV6-5	once	.	TRBJ1-6	TGTGCCAGCAGTTACTCCGAGAGATCACCCCTCCACTTT	CASSYSERSPLHF
TRBV7-6	.	.	TRBJ1-2	TGTGCCAGCAGCCGAGGGGGGGCCGGGGGAGAAGGCTACACCTTC	CASSRGGAGGEGYTF
TRBV5-1	.	.	TRBJ2-5	TGCGCCAGCAGCTTGTCAGGGGCGGTCCAAGAGACCCAGTACTTC	CASSLSGAVQETQYF
TRBV18	.	.	TRBJ1-1	TGTGCCAGCTCACCACCGTCGGGGTCTGAAGCTTTCTTT	CASSPPSGSEAFF
TRBV5-8	few	TRBD1	TRBJ2-2	TGTGCCAGCAGCCGGGGGACAGGGCGGGCCGGGGAGCTGTTTTTT	CASSRGTGRAGELFF
TRBV7-9	.	.	TRBJ1-2	TGTGCCAGCAGCTCCTGGGAGGGGATGAACTATGGCTACACCTTC	CASSSWEGMNYGYTF
TRBV19	.	.	TRBJ1-2	TGTGCCAGTAGTATAGGGCAGGCCTACGGCTATGGCTACACCTTC	CASSIGQAYGYGYTF
TRBV24-1	.	TRBD2	TRBJ2-1	TGTGCCACCAGTGAGGGGACTAGCGGGATCCAGTTCTTC	CATSEGTSGIQFF
TRBV27	.	.	TRBJ2-1	TGTGCCAGCAGTTTGAGTTTCCGGGGGATCTCCTACAATGAGCAGTTCTTC	CASSLSFRGISYNEQFF
TRBV3-1/TRBV3-2	.	TRBD2	TRBJ2-7	TGTGCCAGCAGCCAGACGGGACTAGCCGGCGAGCAGTACTTC	CASSQTGLAGEQYF
TRBV29-1	.	.	TRBJ2-1	TGCAGCGCCGGTCGGGTTCGGGGAGAGAAGGGTAATGAGCAGTTCTTC	CSAGRVRGEKGNEQFF
TRBV7-8	.	TRBD2	TRBJ2-3	TGTGCCAGCAGCTCGGGACTAGCGACCACAGATACGCAGTATTTT	CASSSGLATTDTQYF
TRBV18	.	TRBD1	TRBJ1-4	TGTGCCAGCTCATGGACAGGGGTTTCGGGTGAAAAACTGTTTTTT	CASSWTGVSGEKLFF
TRBV3-1/TRBV3-2	.	.	TRBJ2-7	TGTGCCAGCAGCCAAGATGGGGGGGGCATCTACGAGCAGTACTTC	CASSQDGGGIYEQYF
TRBV7-9	.	TRBD1	TRBJ1-2	TGTGCCAGCAGCACGGACAGGGAATTCTATGGCTACACCTTC	CASSTDREFYGYTF
TRBV27	.	.	TRBJ2-7	TGTGCCAGCAGTTTATTGGGCAGTCGGAACGAGCAGTACTTC	CASSLLGSRNEQYF
TRBV30	.	TRBD2	TRBJ2-7	TGTGCCTGCCACCCGACTAGCGGGAGCAGCGAGCAGTACTTC	CACHPTSGSSEQYF
TRBV24-1	.	TRBD2	TRBJ2-1	TGTGCCACCAGTCAAAACGGACTAGCGGGGTATGAGCAGTTCTTC	CATSQNGLAGYEQFF
TRBV12-5	.	TRBD1	TRBJ1-5	TGTGCTAGTGGCCAGGGACAGGGGGCGCAGCCCCAGCATTTT	CASGQGQGAQPQHF
TRBV30	.	.	TRBJ1-6	TGTGCCTGGAGCCGGACAAAAGACCACCCCTATAATTCACCCCTCCACTTT	CAWSRTKDHPYNSPLHF
TRBV18	.	TRBD2	TRBJ2-1	TGTGCCAGCTCACCAGTCGGGACTAGTGGGGCGGGTAGTCCTGAGCAGTTCTTC	CASSPVGTSGAGSPEQFF
TRBV7-2	few	TRBD2	TRBJ2-3	TGTGCCAGCAGCTTAGAACTAGCGGGACAAGATACGCAGTATTTT	CASSLELAGQDTQYF
TRBV19	.	.	TRBJ2-7	TGTGCCAGTAGCCAAGACTACCCCTACGAGCAGTACTTC	CASSQDYPYEQYF
TRBV21-1	few	.	TRBJ2-3	TGTGCCAGCAGCTCAGGGGCGGGCACAGATACGCAGTATTTT	CASSSGAGTDTQYF
TRBV7-2	.	.	TRBJ1-3	TGTGCCAGCAGCTCCCTCAGGTTCTCTGGAAACACCATATATTTT	CASSSLRFSGNTIYF
TRBV3-1/TRBV3-2	once	TRBD1	TRBJ1-1	TGTGCCAGCAGCCAAAGGACAGGGGGCTTTGAAGCTTTCTTT	CASSQRTGGFEAFF
TRBV27	.	.	TRBJ2-7	TGTGCCAGCAGTTTAATGCCAGGGTCAACCTACGAGCAGTACTTC	CASSLMPGSTYEQYF
TRBV6-5	once	.	TRBJ2-2	TGTGCCAGCAAGTACGACAGGTTAAACACCGGGGAGCTGTTTTTT	CASKYDRLNTGELFF
TRBV7-9	once	TRBD1	TRBJ1-3	TGTGCCAGCAGCTCCCAGACAGGGGCGGGAAACACCATATATTTT	CASSSQTGAGNTIYF
TRBV23-1	.	TRBD2	TRBJ2-2	TGCGCCAGCAGTCAATTTGCTAGCGGGAAGGTCGGGGAGCTGTTTTTT	CASSQFASGKVGELFF
TRBV11-2	.	TRBD1	TRBJ2-1	TGTGCCAGCAGCTTAGTCGCGGGACAGGGGCGAAGTGAGCAGTTCTTC	CASSLVAGQGRSEQFF